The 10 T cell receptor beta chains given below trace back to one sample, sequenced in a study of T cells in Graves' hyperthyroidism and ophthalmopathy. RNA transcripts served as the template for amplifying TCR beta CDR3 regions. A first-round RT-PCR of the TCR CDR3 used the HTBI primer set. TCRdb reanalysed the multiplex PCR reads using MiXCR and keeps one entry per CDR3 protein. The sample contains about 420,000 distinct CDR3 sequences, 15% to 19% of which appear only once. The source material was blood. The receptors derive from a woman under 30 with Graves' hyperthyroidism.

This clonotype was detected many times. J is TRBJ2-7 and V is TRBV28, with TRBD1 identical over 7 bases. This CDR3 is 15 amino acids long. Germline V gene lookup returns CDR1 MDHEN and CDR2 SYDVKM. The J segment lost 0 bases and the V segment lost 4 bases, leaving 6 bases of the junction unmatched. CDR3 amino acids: CASSWFSGGSYEQYF. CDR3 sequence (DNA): TGTGCCAGCAGTTGGTTTTCAGGGGGCTCCTACGAGCAGTACTTC.

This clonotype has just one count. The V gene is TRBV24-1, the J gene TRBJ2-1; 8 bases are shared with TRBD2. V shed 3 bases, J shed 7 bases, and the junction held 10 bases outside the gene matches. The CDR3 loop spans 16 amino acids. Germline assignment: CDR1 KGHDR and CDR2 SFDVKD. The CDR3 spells CATSDPEPGLVNEQFF. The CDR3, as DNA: TGTGCCACCAGTGATCCCGAACCGGGACTAGTGAATGAGCAGTTCTTC.

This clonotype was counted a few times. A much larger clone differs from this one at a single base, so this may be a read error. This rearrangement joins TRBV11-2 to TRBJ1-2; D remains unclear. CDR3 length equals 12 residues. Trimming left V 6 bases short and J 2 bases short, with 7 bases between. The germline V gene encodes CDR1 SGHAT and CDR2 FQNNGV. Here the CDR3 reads CASSEANYGYTF. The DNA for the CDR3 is TGTGCCAGCAGTGAAGCAAACTATGGCTACACCTTC.

The CDR3 coding sequence is TGCAGCGTTTCTTTTCGGCTAGCGGGAGCCAACGAGCAGTACTTC. Translation gives CSVSFRLAGANEQYF. This chain uses TRBV29-1 with TRBJ2-7; 10 nucleotides align to TRBD2. The CDR3 runs to 15 residues. Germline CDR1 reads SQVTM; CDR2 reads ANQGSEA. The V gene end was trimmed by 5 bases and the J gene end by 5 bases; junction bases not matched to a gene: 12.

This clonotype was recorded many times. The CDR3 DNA sequence: TGTGCCAGCAGCCATCCTCGTGGGTTGGGGAACACTGAAGCTTTCTTT. Its protein is CASSHPRGLGNTEAFF. The V call is TRBV12-3 or TRBV12-4, the J call TRBJ1-1; D unclear. Trimming took 6 bases from V and 1 from J, leaving 18 bases between them. CDR3 size: 16 residues.

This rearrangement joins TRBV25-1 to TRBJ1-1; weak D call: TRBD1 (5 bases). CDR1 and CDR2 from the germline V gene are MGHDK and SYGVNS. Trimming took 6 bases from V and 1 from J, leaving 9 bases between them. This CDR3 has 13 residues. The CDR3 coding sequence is TGTGCCAGCAGGTTGACAGAGAACACTGAAGCTTTCTTT. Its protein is CASRLTENTEAFF.

The CDR3 nucleotides are TGCGCCAGCAGCCACGCCGGGACTGGCGTGACCGGGGAGCTGTTTTTT. It specifies CASSHAGTGVTGELFF. The rearrangement uses TRBV4-1 and TRBJ2-2; a possible D gene is TRBD2 (6 bases). Trimming stripped 3 bases from V and 5 bases from J, with 16 bases between. Germline lookup yields CDR1 MGHRA and CDR2 YSYEKL. The CDR3 spans 16 residues.

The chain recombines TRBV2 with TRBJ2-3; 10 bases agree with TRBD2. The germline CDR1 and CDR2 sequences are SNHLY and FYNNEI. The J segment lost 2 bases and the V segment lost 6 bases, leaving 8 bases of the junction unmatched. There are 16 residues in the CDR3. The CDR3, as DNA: TGTGCCAGCAGGGGCCTAGCGGGGGCTTCCACAGATACGCAGTATTTT. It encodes CASRGLAGASTDTQYF.

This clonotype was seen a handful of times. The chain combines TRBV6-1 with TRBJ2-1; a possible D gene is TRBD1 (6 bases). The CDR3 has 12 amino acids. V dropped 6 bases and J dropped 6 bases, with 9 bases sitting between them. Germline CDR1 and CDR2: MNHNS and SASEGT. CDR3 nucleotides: TGTGCCAGCAGCAACAGGGTCAATGAGCAGTTCTTC. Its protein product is CASSNRVNEQFF.

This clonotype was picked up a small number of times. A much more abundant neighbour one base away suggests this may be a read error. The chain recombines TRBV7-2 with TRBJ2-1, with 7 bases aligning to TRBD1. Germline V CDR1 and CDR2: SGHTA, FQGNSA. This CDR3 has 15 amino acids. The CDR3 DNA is TGTGCCAGCAGCATCACCGGGACAGCCTACAATGAGCAGTCCTTC. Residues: CASSITGTAYNEQSF.